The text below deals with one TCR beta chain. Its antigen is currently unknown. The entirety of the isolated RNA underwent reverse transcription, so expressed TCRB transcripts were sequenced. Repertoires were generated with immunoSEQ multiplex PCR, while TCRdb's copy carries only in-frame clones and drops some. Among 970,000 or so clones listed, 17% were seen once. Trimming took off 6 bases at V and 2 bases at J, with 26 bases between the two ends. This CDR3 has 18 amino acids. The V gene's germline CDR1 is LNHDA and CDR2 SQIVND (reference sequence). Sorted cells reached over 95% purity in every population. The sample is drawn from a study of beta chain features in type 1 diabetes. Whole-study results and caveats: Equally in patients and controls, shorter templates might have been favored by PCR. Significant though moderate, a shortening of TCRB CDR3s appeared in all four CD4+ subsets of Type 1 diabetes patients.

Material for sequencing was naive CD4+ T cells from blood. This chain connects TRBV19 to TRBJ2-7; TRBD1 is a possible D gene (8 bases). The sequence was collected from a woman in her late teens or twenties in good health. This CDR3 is CASSPGQGSWTRAYEQYF. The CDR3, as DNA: TGTGCCAGTAGCCCAGGACAGGGAAGTTGGACTAGGGCCTACGAGCAGTACTTC.